This T cell receptor beta chain was identified in a study of T cell repertoires in cytomegalovirus infection. TCRdb reprocessed the reads with MiXCR, giving one entry per CDR3 protein. The table records roughly 600,000 distinct CDR3 sequences, 24% of them present only once. This clonotype has ten or more counts. Its antigen is as yet unknown. This CDR3 contains 13 residues. Trimming removed 5 bases from V and 11 bases from J, with 16 bases in between. Germline CDR1 and CDR2: SGHVS and FQNEAQ. Study observations and caveats: The ex vivo response showed dominance by HLA-C-restricted CMV-specific TCR beta clonotypes.

This TCR derives from a human donor in good health (CMV status not recorded). Some clones in this sample may be carry-over from other donors' samples. Sequenced sample: CD8+ T cells from PBMCs. The chain employs TRBV7-8 and TRBJ2-1, with D tentatively TRBD1 or TRBD2 (7 bases each). This CDR3 reads CASSPPQGGQQFF. In nucleotides, the CDR3 is TGTGCCAGCAGCCCCCCCCAGGGGGGGCAGCAGTTCTTC.